The rows below give T cell receptor beta chains drawn from one sample of a study of blood T cell repertoires in COVID-19. Produced via immunoSEQ multiplex PCR; TCRdb's table is partial and in-frame only. Of hundreds of thousands of clones in the sample, roughly 91% were seen once. Material for sequencing was peripheral blood. The receptors here all came from a woman between 50 and 59 years old with COVID-19, enrolled during active disease. Each CDR3 is given with its conserved first and last residue. The D gene is left open where the match is weak. Clone size is shown for a subset of rows, as once, few, many or a class of expanded clone.

d_gene	v_gene	j_gene	abundance	CDR3aa	CDR3nt
TRBD1	TRBV11-2	TRBJ1-1	few	CASSLDRYRGAEAFF	TGTGCCAGCAGCTTAGATCGGTACAGGGGTGCTGAAGCTTTCTTT
TRBD1	TRBV24-1	TRBJ1-2	-	CATIRQGASGYTF	TGTGCCACCATCAGACAGGGGGCAAGTGGCTACACCTTC
TRBD1	TRBV9	TRBJ1-1	-	CASSETGQGTTFF	TGTGCCAGCAGCGAGACGGGACAGGGGACGACTTTCTTT
TRBD1	TRBV27	TRBJ1-1	-	CASSPGTGFNEAFF	TGTGCCAGCAGTCCGGGGACAGGGTTCAATGAAGCTTTCTTT
TRBD1	TRBV15	TRBJ1-4	-	CATSRPSTGDEKLFF	TGTGCCACCAGCAGACCCTCAACAGGGGATGAAAAACTGTTTTTT
-	TRBV7-9	TRBJ1-1	once	CASSDQGGTEAFF	TGTGCCAGCAGCGATCAGGGTGGCACTGAAGCTTTCTTT
TRBD1	TRBV5-1	TRBJ1-2	-	CASSLAGQGRTNYGYTF	TGCGCCAGCAGCTTGGCCGGACAGGGGCGGACTAACTATGGCTACACCTTC
-	TRBV2	TRBJ1-5	-	CASSRQLNQPQHF	TGTGCCAGCAGTCGACAGTTAAATCAGCCCCAGCATTTT
TRBD1	TRBV5-1	TRBJ1-1	-	CASSSDRGWGNTEAFF	TGCGCCAGCAGCTCGGACAGGGGGTGGGGAAACACTGAAGCTTTCTTT
-	TRBV11-2	TRBJ2-1	-	CASSLVFPPRAGAYNEQFF	TGTGCCAGCAGCTTAGTTTTCCCCCCCCGCGCGGGGGCTTACAATGAGCAGTTCTTC
TRBD2	TRBV2	TRBJ2-1	-	CASTEGASGGSDEQFF	TGTGCCAGCACCGAGGGGGCTAGCGGGGGTAGCGATGAGCAGTTCTTC
-	TRBV5-1	TRBJ1-2	-	CASSLDPGIYGYTF	TGCGCCAGCAGCTTGGACCCGGGGATCTATGGCTACACCTTC
-	TRBV7-5	TRBJ1-5	few	CARSLAPRTGGGQPQHF	TGTGCCAGAAGCTTAGCGCCCAGGACAGGGGGAGGTCAGCCCCAGCATTTT
-	TRBV7-9	TRBJ1-2	-	CASSHGASDGYTF	TGTGCCAGCAGCCATGGGGCGTCTGATGGCTACACCTTC
TRBD1	TRBV19	TRBJ1-5	few	CASSPDRGFQPQHF	TGTGCCAGTAGTCCTGACAGGGGGTTCCAGCCCCAGCATTTT
-	TRBV15	TRBJ2-2	-	CATSPTGTGELFF	TGTGCCACCAGCCCGACAGGAACCGGGGAGCTGTTTTTT
-	TRBV5-1	TRBJ2-7	once	CASSLIDRTYEQYF	TGCGCCAGCAGCTTGATCGACAGGACCTACGAGCAGTACTTC
-	TRBV5-1	TRBJ1-2	-	CASSLGGLANYGYTF	TGCGCCAGCAGCTTGGGAGGATTGGCCAACTATGGCTACACCTTC
-	TRBV6-5	TRBJ2-5	-	CASSSSETQYF	TGTGCCAGCAGTTCGAGTGAGACCCAGTACTTC
-	TRBV12-3/TRBV12-4	TRBJ1-2	-	CASRQGMSGYTF	TGTGCCAGCAGGCAGGGTATGAGTGGCTACACCTTC
TRBD1	TRBV10-3	TRBJ1-5	-	CAISWDRGDQPQHF	TGTGCCATCAGCTGGGACAGGGGCGACCAGCCCCAGCATTTT
TRBD1	TRBV5-1	TRBJ1-1	few	CASSLTGVNTEAFF	TGCGCCAGCAGCTTGACAGGGGTGAACACTGAAGCTTTCTTT
TRBD1	TRBV19	TRBJ2-2	-	CASSPGTGNTGELFF	TGTGCCAGTAGTCCCGGGACAGGGAACACCGGGGAGCTGTTTTTT
-	TRBV6-5	TRBJ1-4	-	CASSYGGTTNEKLFF	TGTGCCAGCAGTTACGGGGGGACAACTAATGAAAAACTGTTTTTT
-	TRBV6-8	TRBJ2-3	-	CASSYGGSTDTQYF	TGTGCCAGCAGTTACGGGGGGAGCACAGATACGCAGTATTTT
-	TRBV11-2	TRBJ2-5	once	CASSLVGAETQYF	TGTGCCAGCAGCTTAGTTGGGGCGGAGACCCAGTACTTC
-	TRBV5-1	TRBJ2-7	-	CASSLAPAYEQYF	TGCGCCAGCAGCTTGGCCCCGGCCTACGAGCAGTACTTC
TRBD1	TRBV20-1	TRBJ2-7	-	CSAWDSYEQYF	TGCAGTGCCTGGGACAGCTACGAGCAGTACTTC
-	TRBV7-9	TRBJ1-6	-	CASSSDGGSPLHF	TGTGCCAGCAGTTCCGACGGGGGATCACCCCTCCACTTT
TRBD2	TRBV14	TRBJ2-3	-	CASSQDGMGRGLTDTQYF	TGTGCCAGCAGCCAAGATGGTATGGGGCGGGGGTTGACAGATACGCAGTATTTT
-	TRBV30	TRBJ2-1	-	CAWSRGGYNEQFF	TGTGCCTGGAGTAGAGGGGGATACAATGAGCAGTTCTTC
-	TRBV6-1	TRBJ1-2	-	CASSDVRANYGYTF	TGTGCCAGCAGTGACGTCAGGGCTAACTATGGCTACACCTTC